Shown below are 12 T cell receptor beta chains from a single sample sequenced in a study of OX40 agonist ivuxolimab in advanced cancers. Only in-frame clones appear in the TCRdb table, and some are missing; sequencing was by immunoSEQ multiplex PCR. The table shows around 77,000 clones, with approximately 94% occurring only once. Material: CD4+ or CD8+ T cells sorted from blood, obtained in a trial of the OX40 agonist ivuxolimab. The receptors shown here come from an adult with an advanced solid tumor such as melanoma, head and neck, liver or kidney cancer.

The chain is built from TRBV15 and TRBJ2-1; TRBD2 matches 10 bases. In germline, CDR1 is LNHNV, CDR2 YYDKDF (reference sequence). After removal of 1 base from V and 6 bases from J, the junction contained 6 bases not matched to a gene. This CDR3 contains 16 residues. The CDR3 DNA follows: TGTGCCACCAGCAGAGTCGCTAGCGGGAGAGTCAATGAGCAGTTCTTC. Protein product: CATSRVASGRVNEQFF.

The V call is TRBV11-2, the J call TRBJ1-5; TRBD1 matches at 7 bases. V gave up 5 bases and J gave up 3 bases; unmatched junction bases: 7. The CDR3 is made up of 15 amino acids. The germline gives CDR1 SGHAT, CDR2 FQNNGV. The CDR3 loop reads CASSKQGTVNQPQHF. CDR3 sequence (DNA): TGTGCCAGCAGCAAACAGGGGACCGTCAATCAGCCCCAGCATTTT.

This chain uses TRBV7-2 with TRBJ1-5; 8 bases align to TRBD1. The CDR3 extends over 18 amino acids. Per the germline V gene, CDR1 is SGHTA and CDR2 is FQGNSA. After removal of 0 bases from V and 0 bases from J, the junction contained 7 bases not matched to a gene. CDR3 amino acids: CASSLAPRGRNSNQPQHF. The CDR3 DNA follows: TGTGCCAGCAGCTTAGCGCCCAGGGGGCGGAATAGCAATCAGCCCCAGCATTTT.

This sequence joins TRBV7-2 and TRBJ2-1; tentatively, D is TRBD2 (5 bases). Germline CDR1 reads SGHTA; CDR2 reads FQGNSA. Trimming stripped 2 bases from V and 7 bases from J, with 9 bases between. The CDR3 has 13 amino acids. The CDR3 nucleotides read TGTGCCAGCAGCTTATCTCGGGGAAATGAGCAGTTCTTC. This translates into CASSLSRGNEQFF.

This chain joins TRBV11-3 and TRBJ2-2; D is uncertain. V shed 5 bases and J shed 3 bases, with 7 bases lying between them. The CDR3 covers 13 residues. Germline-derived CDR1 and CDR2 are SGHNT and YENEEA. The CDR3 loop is CASSREDTGELFF. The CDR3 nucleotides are TGTGCCAGCAGCCGAGAAGACACCGGGGAGCTGTTTTTT.

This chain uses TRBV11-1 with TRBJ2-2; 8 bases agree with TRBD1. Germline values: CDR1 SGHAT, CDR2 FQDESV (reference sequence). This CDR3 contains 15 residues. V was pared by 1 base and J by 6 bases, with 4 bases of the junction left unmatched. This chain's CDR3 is CASSLGTGKAGELFF. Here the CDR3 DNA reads TGTGCCAGCAGCTTAGGGACAGGGAAGGCCGGGGAGCTGTTTTTT.

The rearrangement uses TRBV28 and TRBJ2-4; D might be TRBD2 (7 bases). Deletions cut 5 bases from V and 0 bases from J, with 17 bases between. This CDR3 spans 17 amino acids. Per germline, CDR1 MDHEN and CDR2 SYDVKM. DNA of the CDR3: TGTGCCAGCAGTGGGGTTCTAAGGGGGGGAGCCAAAAACATTCAGTACTTC. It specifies CASSGVLRGGAKNIQYF.

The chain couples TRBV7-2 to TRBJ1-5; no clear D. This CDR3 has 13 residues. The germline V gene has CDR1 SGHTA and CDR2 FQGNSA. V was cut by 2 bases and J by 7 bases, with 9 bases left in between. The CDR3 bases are TGTGCCAGCAGCTTATTAGTATCGCAGCCCCAGCATTTT. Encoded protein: CASSLLVSQPQHF.

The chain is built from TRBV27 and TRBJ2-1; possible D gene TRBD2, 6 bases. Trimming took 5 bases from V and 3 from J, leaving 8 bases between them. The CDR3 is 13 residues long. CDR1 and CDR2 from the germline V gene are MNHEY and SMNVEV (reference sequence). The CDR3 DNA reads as TGTGCCAGCAGTGGACTATACTACAATGAGCAGTTCTTC. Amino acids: CASSGLYYNEQFF.

This chain's CDR3 is CASSLGLRNSPLHF. The CDR3 nucleotides read TGCGCCAGCAGCCTTGGACTGAGGAATTCACCCCTCCACTTT. The V call is TRBV5-1, the J call TRBJ1-6, with D unclear. Germline V gene data show CDR1 as SGHRS and CDR2 as YFSETQ. The CDR3 sequence is 14 residues long. V lost 4 bases and J 7 bases, leaving 12 bases between the germline ends. Combining the CDR3 with reference TRBV5-1 and TRBJ1-6 gives the whole variable domain KAGVTQTPRYLIKTRGQQVTLSCSPISGHRSVSWYQQTPGQGLQFLFEYFSETQRNKGNFPGRFSGRQFSNSRSEMNVSTLELGDSALYLCASSLGLRNSPLHFGNGTRLTVT.

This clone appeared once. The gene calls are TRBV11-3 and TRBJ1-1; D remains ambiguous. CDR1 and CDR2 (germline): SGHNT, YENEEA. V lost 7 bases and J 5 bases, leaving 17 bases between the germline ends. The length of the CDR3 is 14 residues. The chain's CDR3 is CASTPFSNRTEAFF. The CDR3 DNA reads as TGTGCCAGCACCCCTTTTTCGAATCGGACTGAAGCTTTCTTT.

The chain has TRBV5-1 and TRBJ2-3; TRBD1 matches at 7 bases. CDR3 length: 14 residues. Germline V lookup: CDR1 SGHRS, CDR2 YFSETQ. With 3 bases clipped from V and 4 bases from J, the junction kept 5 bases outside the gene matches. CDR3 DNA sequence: TGCGCCAGCAGCTCCACGACAGGGTCAGATACGCAGTATTTT. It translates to CASSSTTGSDTQYF.